This T cell receptor beta chain was obtained from a study of control samples from healthy donors and cancer patients. TCRdb's table, derived via immunoSEQ multiplex PCR, lists solely in-frame clones and lacks some. The sample has about 21,000 clones; roughly 84% are singletons. CDR1 and CDR2 from the germline V gene are SNHLY and FYNNEI. The CDR3 sequence is 13 residues long. With 6 bases removed from V and 4 bases from J, the gap between germline ends came to 12 bases. Sequenced sample: PBMCs. The sequence was collected from a man in his sixties with colorectal cancer. V is TRBV2 and J is TRBJ1-1, with a weak D call TRBD1 (6 bases). The CDR3: CASRDTTGTEAFF. The CDR3 DNA sequence: TGTGCCAGCAGGGACACGACAGGCACTGAAGCTTTCTTT.